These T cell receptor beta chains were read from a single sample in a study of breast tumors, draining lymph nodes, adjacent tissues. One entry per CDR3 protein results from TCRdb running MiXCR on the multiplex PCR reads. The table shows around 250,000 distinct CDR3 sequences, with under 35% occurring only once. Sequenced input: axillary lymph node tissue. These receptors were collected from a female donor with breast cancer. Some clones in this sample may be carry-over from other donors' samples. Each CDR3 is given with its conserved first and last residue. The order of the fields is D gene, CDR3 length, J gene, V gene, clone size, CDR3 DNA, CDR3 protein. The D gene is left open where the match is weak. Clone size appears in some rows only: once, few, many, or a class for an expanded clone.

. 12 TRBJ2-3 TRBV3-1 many TGTGCCAGCAGCCAGGCGCGAAATACGCAGTATTTT CASSQARNTQYF
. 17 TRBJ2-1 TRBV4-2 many TGTGCCAGCAGCCAGGACCTACGGGGGTCATCCTACAATGAGCAGTTCTTC CASSQDLRGSSYNEQFF
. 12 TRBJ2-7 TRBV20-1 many TGCAGTGCGGCTGGGGGGGCAGACGAGCAGTACTTC CSAAGGADEQYF
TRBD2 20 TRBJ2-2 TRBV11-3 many TGTGCCAGCAGCCCCACCCTAGCGGGAGGGCCCCATCGTTTAACCGGGGAGCTGTTTTTT CASSPTLAGGPHRLTGELFF
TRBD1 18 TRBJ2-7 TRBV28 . TGTGCCAGCAGTACCAGGACAGGGAAAGATACTGCGTGGTACAAGCAGTACTTC CASSTRTGKDTAWYKQYF
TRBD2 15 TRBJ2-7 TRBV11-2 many TGTGCCAGCAGCCGTGGGAGCGGGAGCACCCACGAGCAGTACTTC CASSRGSGSTHEQYF
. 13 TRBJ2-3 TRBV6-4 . TGTGCCAGCAGTCAAACGCGATCAAATACGCAGTATTTT CASSQTRSNTQYF
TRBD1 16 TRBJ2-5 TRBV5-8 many TGTGCCAGCAGCCCGGCCGGGACAGGGCGGCAAGAGACCCAGTACTTC CASSPAGTGRQETQYF
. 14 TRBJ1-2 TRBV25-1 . TGTGCCAGCAGTGAATCCGGGGGTTCCTATGGCTACACCTTC CASSESGGSYGYTF
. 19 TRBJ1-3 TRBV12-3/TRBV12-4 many TGTGCCAGCAGTTTAGGGTCAGGGCCTATATCCTTTACCGGAAACACCATATATTTT CASSLGSGPISFTGNTIYF
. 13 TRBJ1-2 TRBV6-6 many TGTGCCAGCTCTGAGAGTAACGACTATGGCTACACCTTC CASSESNDYGYTF
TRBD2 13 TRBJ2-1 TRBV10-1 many TGCGCCAGCAGCCGGACTAGCGGACCTGAGCAGTTCTTC CASSRTSGPEQFF
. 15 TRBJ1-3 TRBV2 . TGTGCCAGCAGTACCGGGGAGGGGGCTGGAAACACCATATATTTT CASSTGEGAGNTIYF
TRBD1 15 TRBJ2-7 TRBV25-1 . TGTGCCAGCAGTGCGAGAGGGGGCAGCTCCTACGAGCAGTACTTC CASSARGGSSYEQYF
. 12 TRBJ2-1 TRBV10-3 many TGTGCCATCATGGGAATCCTCAATGAGCAGTTCTTC CAIMGILNEQFF
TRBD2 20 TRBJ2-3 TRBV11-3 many TGTGCCAGCAGCTCCGGGACTAGCGGGAGGGTCCAGCGGTATACAGATACGCAGTATTTT CASSSGTSGRVQRYTDTQYF
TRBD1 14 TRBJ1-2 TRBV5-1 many TGCGCCAGCAGCGCCGGGACAGGGGGCAATGGCTACACCTTC CASSAGTGGNGYTF
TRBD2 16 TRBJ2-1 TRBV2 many TGTGCCAGCACGTCTAGCGGAGCCCATTCCTACAATGAGCAGTTCTTC CASTSSGAHSYNEQFF
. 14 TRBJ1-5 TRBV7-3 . TGTGCCAGCAGCTCACCGGGCGGCAATCAGCCCCAGCATTTT CASSSPGGNQPQHF
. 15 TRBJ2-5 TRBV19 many TGTGCCAGTAGTATGGCGGGAAAGTACCAAGAGACCCAGTACTTC CASSMAGKYQETQYF
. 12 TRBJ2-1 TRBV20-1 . TGCAGTGCTAGAGGGCCGAAAGATACGCAGTTCTTC CSARGPKDTQFF
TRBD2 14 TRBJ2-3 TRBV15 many TGTGCCACCAGCCCCGGGAGGAACACAGATACGCAGTATTTT CATSPGRNTDTQYF
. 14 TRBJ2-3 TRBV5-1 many TGCGCCAGCAGCTTGGAGGACAGCACAGATACGCAGTATTTT CASSLEDSTDTQYF
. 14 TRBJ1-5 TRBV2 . TGTGCCAGCAGTGAACAGGGGATAAATCAGCCCCAGCATTTT CASSEQGINQPQHF
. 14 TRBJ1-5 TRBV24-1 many TGTGCCACCAGTGATCGAGACAGGAATCAGCCCCAGCATTTT CATSDRDRNQPQHF
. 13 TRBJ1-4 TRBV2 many TGTGCCAGCCAGACGGAAGCAAATGAAAAACTGTTTTTT CASQTEANEKLFF
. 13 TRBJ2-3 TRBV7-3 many TGTGCCAGCAGCTTCGTTAGCACAGATACGCAGTATTTT CASSFVSTDTQYF
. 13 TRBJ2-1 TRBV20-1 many TGCAGTGCCCGCGGGACGTTCTACAATGAGCAGTTCTTC CSARGTFYNEQFF
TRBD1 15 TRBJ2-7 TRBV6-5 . TGTGCCAGCAGTAGTCACAGGGGGGACACCTACGAGCAGTACTTC CASSSHRGDTYEQYF
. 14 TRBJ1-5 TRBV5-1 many TGCGCCAGCAGCCCGGACAGCATGCATCAGCCCCAGCATTTT CASSPDSMHQPQHF
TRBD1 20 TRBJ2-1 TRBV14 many TGTGCCAGCAGCCAATTTACCGGGACAGGGACCCTGGGGGAGTACAATGAGCAGTTCTTC CASSQFTGTGTLGEYNEQFF
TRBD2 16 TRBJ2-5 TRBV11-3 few TGTGCCAGCAGCTTCCATGGGACTACCGGGCAAGAGACCCAGTACTTC CASSFHGTTGQETQYF
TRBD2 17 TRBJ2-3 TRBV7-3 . TGTGCCAGCAGCTTAGTGGGAGGGCCTTTTTCGCTCGATACGCAGTATTTT CASSLVGGPFSLDTQYF
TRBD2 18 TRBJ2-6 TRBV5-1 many TGCGCCAGCAGCAGAGCGGCAAGCGGGGTCGGCGGGGCCAACGTCCTGACTTTC CASSRAASGVGGANVLTF
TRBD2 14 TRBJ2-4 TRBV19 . TGTGCCAGTATAGGGGAGGGAGAGGTTGGCATTCAGTACTTC CASIGEGEVGIQYF
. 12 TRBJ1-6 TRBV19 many TGTGCCAGTAGTACCCTCGGCGGTCCCCTCCACTTT CASSTLGGPLHF
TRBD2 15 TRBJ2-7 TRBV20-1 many TGCAGTGCTAGAGATAGTGGCGGGGGGGCCCACGAGCAGTACTTC CSARDSGGGAHEQYF
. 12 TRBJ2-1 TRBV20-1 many TGCAGTGCTAGAGTAGCAAACAATGAGCAGTTCTTC CSARVANNEQFF
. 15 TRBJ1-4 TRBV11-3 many TGTGCCAGCAGCTTAGGATCAGGGCGAGATGAAAAACTGTTTTTT CASSLGSGRDEKLFF
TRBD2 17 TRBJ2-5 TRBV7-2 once TGTACCAGCAGCTTAGGACTAGCGGGGGGGCCCCAAGAGACCCAGTACTTC CTSSLGLAGGPQETQYF
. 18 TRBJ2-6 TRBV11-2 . TGTGCCAGCAGCTTAGTTCCCAGGGGCTACTCTGGGGCCAACGTCCTGACTTTC CASSLVPRGYSGANVLTF
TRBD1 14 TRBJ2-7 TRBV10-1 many TGCGCCAGCAGTGACAGGACAGGGGTATACGAGCAGTACTTC CASSDRTGVYEQYF
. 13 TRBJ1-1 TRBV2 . TGTGCCAGCAAGTTTAGCGGGGCGACTGAAGCTTTCTTT CASKFSGATEAFF
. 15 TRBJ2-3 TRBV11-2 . TGTGCCAGCAGCTTAGACGGATTACTAACAGATACGCAGTATTTT CASSLDGLLTDTQYF
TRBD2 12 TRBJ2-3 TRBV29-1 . TGCAGCGCGGGGGGGATCACAGATACGCAGTATTTT CSAGGITDTQYF
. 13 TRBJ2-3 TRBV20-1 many TGCAGTGCTAGAAGGGGGGGCACAGATACGCAGTATTTT CSARRGGTDTQYF
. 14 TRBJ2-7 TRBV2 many TGTGCCAGCAGTCCTATGACAGGCCGCTACGAGCAGTACTTC CASSPMTGRYEQYF
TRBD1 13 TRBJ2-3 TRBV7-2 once TGTGCCAGCAGCCCCCGGACAGGGTGGTGGCAGTATTTT CASSPRTGWWQYF
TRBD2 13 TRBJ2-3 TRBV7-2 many TGTGCCAGCAGCAGATATAGCGGGGATACGCAGTATTTT CASSRYSGDTQYF
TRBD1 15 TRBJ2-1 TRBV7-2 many TGTGCCAGCAGTTCCCCCGGGACAGGGGGACATGAGCAGTTCTTC CASSSPGTGGHEQFF
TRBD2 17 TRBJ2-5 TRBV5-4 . TGTGCCAGCAGCTTGAGTCTAGCGGGACCGACACAAGAGACCCAGTACTTC CASSLSLAGPTQETQYF
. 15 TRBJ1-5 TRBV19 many TGTGCCAGTAGTATCGACTGGGGTCGAAATCAGCCCCAGCATTTT CASSIDWGRNQPQHF
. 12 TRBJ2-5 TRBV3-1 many TGTGCCACCAATGGGGGATCGGAGACCCAGTACTTC CATNGGSETQYF
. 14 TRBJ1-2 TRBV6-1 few TGTGCCAGCAGGCCGCTTACAGGGAAGAGCGGCTACACCTTC CASRPLTGKSGYTF
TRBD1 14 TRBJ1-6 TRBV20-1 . TGCAGCGCGGAGCAGGGGGGTCCTAATTCACCCCTCCACTTT CSAEQGGPNSPLHF
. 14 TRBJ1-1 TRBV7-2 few TGTGCCAGCAGCTTATTACACCTGAACACTGAAGCTTTCTTT CASSLLHLNTEAFF
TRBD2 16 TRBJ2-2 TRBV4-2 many TGTGCCAGCAGACCCACTAGCGGTGCGGAGGGCGGGGAGCTGTTTTTT CASRPTSGAEGGELFF
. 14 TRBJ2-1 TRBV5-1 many TGCGCCAGCAGCACCAGGGGTCTAGACAATGAGCAGTTCTTC CASSTRGLDNEQFF
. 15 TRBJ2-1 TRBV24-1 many TGTGCCACCAGTGAATCTGGAGGGCCGAACAATGAGCAGTTCTTC CATSESGGPNNEQFF